This paragraph reports one TCR beta chain. The source of the sample is a study of blood T cell repertoires in COVID-19. Looking at the study overall: Acute-phase and convalescent COVID-19 samples originated in the United States, Italy and Spain. The analysed material was cDNA or gDNA that came from T cells, B-cell-depleted T cells, or PBMCs.

Original handling: Reference gene primer amplification yielded estimated nucleated cell counts. The table came from immunoSEQ multiplex PCR; TCRdb's copy has only in-frame clones and leaves some out. That table furnishes V, J and clone size, whereas the DNA furnished D and trimming. The repertoire holds 14,000 to 15,000 clones, with 85% to 95% as singletons. This CDR3 is built from 15 residues. Germline V gene data show CDR1 as SGHTA and CDR2 as FQGNSA. V lost 3 bases and J lost 5, with 16 bases in between. Sequencing used peripheral blood. This sequence was found in a human donor with active COVID-19. The donor label of this sample is uncertain. The chain combines TRBV7-2 with TRBJ2-5; TRBD1 is a possible D gene (6 bases). The CDR3 DNA reads TGTGCCAGCAGCTTGGGTCCAGGGGAGACGGAGACCCAGTACTTC. Translating it yields CASSLGPGETETQYF.